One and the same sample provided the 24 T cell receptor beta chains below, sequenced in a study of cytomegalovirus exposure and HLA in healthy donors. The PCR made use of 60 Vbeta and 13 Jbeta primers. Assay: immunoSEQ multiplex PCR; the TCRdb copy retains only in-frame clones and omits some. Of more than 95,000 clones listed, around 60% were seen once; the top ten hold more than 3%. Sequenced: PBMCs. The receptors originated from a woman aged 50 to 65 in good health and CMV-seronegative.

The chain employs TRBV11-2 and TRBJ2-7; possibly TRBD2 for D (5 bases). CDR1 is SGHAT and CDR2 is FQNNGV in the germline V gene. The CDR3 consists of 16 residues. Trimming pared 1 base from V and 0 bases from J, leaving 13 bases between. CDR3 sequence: CASSLGSGKGSYEQYF. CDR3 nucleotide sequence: TGTGCCAGCAGCTTAGGCTCGGGAAAGGGCTCCTACGAGCAGTACTTC.

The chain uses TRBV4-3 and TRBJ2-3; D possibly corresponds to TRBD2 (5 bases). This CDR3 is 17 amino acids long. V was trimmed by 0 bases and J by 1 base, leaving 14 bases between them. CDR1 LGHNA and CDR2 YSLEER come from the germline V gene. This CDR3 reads CASSQEIGESGTDTQYF. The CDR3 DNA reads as TGCGCCAGCAGCCAAGAAATTGGGGAGTCGGGCACAGATACGCAGTATTTT.

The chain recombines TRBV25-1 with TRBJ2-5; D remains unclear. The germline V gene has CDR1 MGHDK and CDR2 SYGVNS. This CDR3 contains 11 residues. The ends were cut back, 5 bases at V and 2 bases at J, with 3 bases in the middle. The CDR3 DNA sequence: TGTGCCAGCAGTCAACAAGAGACCCAGTACTTC. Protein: CASSQQETQYF.

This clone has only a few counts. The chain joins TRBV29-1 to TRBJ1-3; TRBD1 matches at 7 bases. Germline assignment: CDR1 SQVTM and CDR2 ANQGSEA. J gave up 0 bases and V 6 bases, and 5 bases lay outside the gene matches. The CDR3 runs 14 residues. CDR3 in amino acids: CSVGQASSGNTIYF. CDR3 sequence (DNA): TGCAGCGTAGGACAGGCATCCTCTGGAAACACCATATATTTT.

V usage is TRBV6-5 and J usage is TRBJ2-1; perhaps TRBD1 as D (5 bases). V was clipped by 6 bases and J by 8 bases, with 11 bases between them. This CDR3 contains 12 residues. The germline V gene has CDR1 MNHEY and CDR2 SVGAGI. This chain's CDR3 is CASSQGFDEQFF. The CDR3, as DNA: TGTGCCAGCAGCCAGGGTTTCGATGAGCAGTTCTTC.

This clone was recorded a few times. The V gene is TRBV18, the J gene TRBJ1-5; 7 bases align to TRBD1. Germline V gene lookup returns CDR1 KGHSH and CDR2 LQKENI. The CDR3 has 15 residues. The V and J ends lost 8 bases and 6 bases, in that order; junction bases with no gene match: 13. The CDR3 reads CASQGTAGGGQPQHF. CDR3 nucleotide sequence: TGTGCCAGCCAAGGGACAGCCGGTGGGGGTCAGCCCCAGCATTTT.

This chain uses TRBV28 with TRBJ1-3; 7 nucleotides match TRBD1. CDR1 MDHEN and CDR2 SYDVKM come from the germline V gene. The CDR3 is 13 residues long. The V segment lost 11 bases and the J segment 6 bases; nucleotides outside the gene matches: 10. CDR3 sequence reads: CAARTGAENTIYF. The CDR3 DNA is TGTGCCGCCCGAACAGGGGCGGAAAACACCATATATTTT.

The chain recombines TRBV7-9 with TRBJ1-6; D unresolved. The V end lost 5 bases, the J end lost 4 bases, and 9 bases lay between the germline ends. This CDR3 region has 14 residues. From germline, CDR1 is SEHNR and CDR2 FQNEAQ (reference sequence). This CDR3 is CASSQGLYNSPLHF. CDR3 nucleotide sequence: TGTGCCAGCAGCCAAGGACTTTATAATTCACCCCTCCACTTT.

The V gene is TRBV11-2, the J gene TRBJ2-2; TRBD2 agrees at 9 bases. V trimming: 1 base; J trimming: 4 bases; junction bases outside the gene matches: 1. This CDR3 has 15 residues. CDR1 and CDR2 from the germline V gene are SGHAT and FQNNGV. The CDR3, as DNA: TGTGCCAGCAGCTTAGTGCGGGGGGGCACCGGGGAGCTGTTTTTT. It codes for CASSLVRGGTGELFF. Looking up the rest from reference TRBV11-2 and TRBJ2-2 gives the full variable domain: EAGVAQSPRYKIIEKRQSVAFWCNPISGHATLYWYQQILGQGPKLLIQFQNNGVVDDSQLPKDRFSAERLKGVDSTLKIQPAKLEDSAVYLCASSLVRGGTGELFFGEGSRLTVL.

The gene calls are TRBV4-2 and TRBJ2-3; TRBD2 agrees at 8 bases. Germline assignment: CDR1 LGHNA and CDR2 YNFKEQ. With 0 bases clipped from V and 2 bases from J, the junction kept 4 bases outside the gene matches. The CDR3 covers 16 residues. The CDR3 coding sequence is TGTGCCAGCAGCCAAGAAACTAGCGGCCCCACAGATACGCAGTATTTT. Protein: CASSQETSGPTDTQYF.

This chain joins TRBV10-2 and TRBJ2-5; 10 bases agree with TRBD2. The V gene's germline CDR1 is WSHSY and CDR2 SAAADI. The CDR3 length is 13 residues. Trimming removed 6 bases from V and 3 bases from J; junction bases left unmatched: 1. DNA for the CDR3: TGCGCCAGCAGACTAGCGGGAAAAGAGACCCAGTACTTC. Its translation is CASRLAGKETQYF.

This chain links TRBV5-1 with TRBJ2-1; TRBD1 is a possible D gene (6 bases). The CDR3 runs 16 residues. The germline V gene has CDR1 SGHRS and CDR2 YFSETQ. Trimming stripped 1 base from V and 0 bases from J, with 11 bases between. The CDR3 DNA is TGCGCCAGCAGCTTGCTCACAGGGAGCTCCTACAATGAGCAGTTCTTC. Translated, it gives CASSLLTGSSYNEQFF. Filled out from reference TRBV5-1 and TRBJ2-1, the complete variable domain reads KAGVTQTPRYLIKTRGQQVTLSCSPISGHRSVSWYQQTPGQGLQFLFEYFSETQRNKGNFPGRFSGRQFSNSRSEMNVSTLELGDSALYLCASSLLTGSSYNEQFFGPGTRLTVL.

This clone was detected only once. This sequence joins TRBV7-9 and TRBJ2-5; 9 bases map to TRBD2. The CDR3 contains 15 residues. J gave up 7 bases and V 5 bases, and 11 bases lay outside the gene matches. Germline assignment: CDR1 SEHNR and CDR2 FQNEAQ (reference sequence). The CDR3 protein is CASSHSSGGLGTQYF. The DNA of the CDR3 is TGTGCCAGCAGCCATAGTAGCGGGGGACTAGGGACCCAGTACTTC. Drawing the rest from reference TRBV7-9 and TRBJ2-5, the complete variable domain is DTGVSQNPRHKITKRGQNVTFRCDPISEHNRLYWYRQTLGQGPEFLTYFQNEAQLEKSRLLSDRFSAERPKGSFSTLEIQRTEQGDSAMYLCASSHSSGGLGTQYFGPGTRLLVL.

The CDR3, as DNA: TGTGCCGCAACCCCGGGGGGCGGGGTTAAAAACATTCAGTACTTC. Translation: CAATPGGGVKNIQYF. This rearrangement joins TRBV10-3 to TRBJ2-4; TRBD2 might be the D (7 bases). The CDR3 length is 15 residues. Germline CDR1 ENHRY, CDR2 SYGVKD. V lost 11 bases, J lost 4 bases, and 21 bases lay in between.

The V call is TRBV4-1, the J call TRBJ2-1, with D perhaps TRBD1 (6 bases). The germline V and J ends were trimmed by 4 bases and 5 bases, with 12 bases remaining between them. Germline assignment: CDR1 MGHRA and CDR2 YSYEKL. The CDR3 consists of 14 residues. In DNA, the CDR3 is TGCGCCAGCAGCCTCCACAGGGCGAACAATGAGCAGTTCTTC. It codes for CASSLHRANNEQFF.

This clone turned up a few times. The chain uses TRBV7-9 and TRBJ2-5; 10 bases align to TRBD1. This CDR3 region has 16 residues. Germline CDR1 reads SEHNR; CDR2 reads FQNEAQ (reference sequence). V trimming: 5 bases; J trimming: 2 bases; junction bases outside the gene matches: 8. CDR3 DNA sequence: TGTGCCAGCAGCCCAGGACAGGGGGGTTTACAAGAGACCCAGTACTTC. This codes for CASSPGQGGLQETQYF.

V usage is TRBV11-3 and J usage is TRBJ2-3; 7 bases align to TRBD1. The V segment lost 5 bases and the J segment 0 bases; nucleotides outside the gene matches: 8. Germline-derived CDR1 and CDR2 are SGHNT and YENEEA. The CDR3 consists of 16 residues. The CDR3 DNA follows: TGTGCCAGCAGCAAAGGGGGCAGTACTAGCACAGATACGCAGTATTTT. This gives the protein CASSKGGSTSTDTQYF.

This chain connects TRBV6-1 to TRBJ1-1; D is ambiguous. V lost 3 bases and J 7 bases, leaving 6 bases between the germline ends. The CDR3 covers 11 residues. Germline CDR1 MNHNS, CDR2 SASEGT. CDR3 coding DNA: TGTGCCAGCAGTGAGTATTATGAAGCTTTCTTT. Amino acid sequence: CASSEYYEAFF.

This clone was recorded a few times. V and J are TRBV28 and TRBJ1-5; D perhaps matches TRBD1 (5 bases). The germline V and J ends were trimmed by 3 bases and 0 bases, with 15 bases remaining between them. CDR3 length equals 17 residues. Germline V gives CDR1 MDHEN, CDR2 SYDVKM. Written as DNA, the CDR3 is TGTGCCAGCAGTTTCGAAGGGGCCTGGAATAGCAATCAGCCCCAGCATTTT. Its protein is CASSFEGAWNSNQPQHF.

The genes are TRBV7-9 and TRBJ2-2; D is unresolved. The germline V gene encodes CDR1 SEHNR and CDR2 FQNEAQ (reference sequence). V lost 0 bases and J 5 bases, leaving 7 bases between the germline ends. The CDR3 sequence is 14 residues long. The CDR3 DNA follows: TGTGCCAGCAGCTTAGCCGAGGTGACCGGGGAGCTGTTTTTT. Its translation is CASSLAEVTGELFF.

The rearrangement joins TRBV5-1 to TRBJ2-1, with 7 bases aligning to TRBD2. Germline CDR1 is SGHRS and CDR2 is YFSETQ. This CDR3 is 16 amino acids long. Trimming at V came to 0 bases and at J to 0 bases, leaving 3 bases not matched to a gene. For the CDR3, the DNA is TGCGCCAGCAGCTTGGAAACTAGCGCCTCCTACAATGAGCAGTTCTTC. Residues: CASSLETSASYNEQFF.

The CDR3 DNA reads as TGTGCCAGTAGTATCGGCCGGGGCTACGAGCAGTACTTC. It specifies CASSIGRGYEQYF. The V call is TRBV19, the J call TRBJ2-7; maybe TRBD2 (5 bases). Per the germline V gene, CDR1 is LNHDA and CDR2 is SQIVND (reference sequence). V lost 3 bases and J lost 3, with 9 bases in between. The CDR3 sequence is 13 residues long. The full variable domain, completed using reference TRBV19 and TRBJ2-7, is DGGITQSPKYLFRKEGQNVTLSCEQNLNHDAMYWYRQDPGQGLRLIYYSQIVNDFQKGDIAEGYSVSREKKESFPLTVTSAQKNPTAFYLCASSIGRGYEQYFGPGTRLTVT.

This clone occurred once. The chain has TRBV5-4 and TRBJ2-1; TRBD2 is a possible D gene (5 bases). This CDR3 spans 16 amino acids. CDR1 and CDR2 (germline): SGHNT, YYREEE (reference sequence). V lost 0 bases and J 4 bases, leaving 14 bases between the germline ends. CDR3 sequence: CASSLAGGILYNEQFF. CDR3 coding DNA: TGTGCCAGCAGCTTGGCCGGAGGAATTCTTTACAATGAGCAGTTCTTC.

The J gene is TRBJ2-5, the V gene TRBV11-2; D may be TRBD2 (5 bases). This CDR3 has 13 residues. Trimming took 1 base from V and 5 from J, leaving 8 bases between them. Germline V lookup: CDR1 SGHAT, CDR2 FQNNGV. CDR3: CASSLGRRETQYF. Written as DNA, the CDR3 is TGTGCCAGCAGCTTAGGCAGGAGGGAGACCCAGTACTTC. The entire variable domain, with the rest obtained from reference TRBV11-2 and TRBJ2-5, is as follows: EAGVAQSPRYKIIEKRQSVAFWCNPISGHATLYWYQQILGQGPKLLIQFQNNGVVDDSQLPKDRFSAERLKGVDSTLKIQPAKLEDSAVYLCASSLGRRETQYFGPGTRLLVL.